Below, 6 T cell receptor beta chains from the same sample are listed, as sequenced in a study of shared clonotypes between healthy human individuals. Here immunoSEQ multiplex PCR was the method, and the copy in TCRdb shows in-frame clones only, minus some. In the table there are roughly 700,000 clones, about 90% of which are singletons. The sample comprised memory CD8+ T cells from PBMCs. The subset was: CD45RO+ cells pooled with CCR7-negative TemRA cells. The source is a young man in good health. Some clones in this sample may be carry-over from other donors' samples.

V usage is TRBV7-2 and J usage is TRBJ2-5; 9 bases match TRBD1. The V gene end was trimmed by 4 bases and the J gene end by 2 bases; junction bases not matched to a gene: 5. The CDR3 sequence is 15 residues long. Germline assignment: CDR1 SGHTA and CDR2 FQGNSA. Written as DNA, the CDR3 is TGTGCCAGCAGCTGGACAGGGGTTTCGCAAGAGACCCAGTACTTC. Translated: CASSWTGVSQETQYF.

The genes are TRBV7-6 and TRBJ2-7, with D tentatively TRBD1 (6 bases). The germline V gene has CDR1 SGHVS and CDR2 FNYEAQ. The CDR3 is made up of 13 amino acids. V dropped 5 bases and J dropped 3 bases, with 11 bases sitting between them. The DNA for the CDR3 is TGTGCCAGCAGCCCGGACAGTAACTACGAGCAGTACTTC. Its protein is CASSPDSNYEQYF.

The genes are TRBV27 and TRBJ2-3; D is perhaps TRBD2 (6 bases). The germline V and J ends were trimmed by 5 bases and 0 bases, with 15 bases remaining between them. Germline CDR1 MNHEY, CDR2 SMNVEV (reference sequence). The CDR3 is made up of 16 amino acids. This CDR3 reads CASSIGIAASTDTQYF. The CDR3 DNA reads TGTGCCAGCAGTATCGGGATAGCGGCTAGCACAGATACGCAGTATTTT.

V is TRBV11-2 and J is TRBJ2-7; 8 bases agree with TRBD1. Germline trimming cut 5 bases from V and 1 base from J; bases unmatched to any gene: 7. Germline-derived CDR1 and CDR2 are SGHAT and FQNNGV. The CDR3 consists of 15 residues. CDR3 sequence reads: CASSPTRQGSYEQYF. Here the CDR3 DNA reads TGTGCCAGCAGCCCCACACGACAGGGGTCCTACGAGCAGTACTTC.

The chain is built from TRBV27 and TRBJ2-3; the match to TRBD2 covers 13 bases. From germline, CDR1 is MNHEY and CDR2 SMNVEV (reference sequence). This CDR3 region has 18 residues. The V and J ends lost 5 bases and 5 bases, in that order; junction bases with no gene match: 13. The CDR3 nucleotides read TGTGCCAGCAGTCCTAGGACTAGCGGGAGTTTAATCGGAGATACGCAGTATTTT. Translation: CASSPRTSGSLIGDTQYF.

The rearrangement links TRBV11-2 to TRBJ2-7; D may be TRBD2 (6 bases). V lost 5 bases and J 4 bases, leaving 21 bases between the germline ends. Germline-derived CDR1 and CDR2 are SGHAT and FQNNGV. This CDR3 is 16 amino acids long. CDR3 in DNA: TGTGCCAGCAGCCTCCTTACCTCGGGAGCCTTTTACGAGCAGTACTTC. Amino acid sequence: CASSLLTSGAFYEQYF.